This TCR beta chain was captured by sequencing in a study of CD8+ T cells in alopecia areata. Study context: Treated patients were given oral tofacitinib, which was dosed at 5 to 10 mg twice daily.

RNA extraction was followed by reverse transcription into cDNA, which acted as the sequencing template. Repertoires were generated with immunoSEQ multiplex PCR, while TCRdb's copy carries only in-frame clones and drops some. The sample lists around 250,000 clones; 67% were seen once. The CDR3 is 14 amino acids. The germline CDR1 and CDR2 sequences are LGHNA and YSLEER. V was shortened by 0 bases and J by 4 bases, with 7 bases between the two germline ends. Researchers took lesional scalp punch biopsies and peripheral blood from people who were alopecia areata patients. The material was CD4+ T cells sorted from blood, obtained at week 0. The chain joins TRBV4-3 to TRBJ1-3, with no clear D. This clonotype was sampled from a human donor with alopecia areata. DNA of the CDR3: TGCGCCAGCAGCCAAGAGGGTACCGGAAACACCATATATTTT. It codes for CASSQEGTGNTIYF.